This T cell receptor beta chain stems from a study of blood T cell repertoires in COVID-19. Study-wide context: COVID-19 samples, acute and convalescent, were from the United States, Italy and Spain. PBMCs, B-cell-depleted T cells, or T cells were the source of the cDNA or gDNA that made up the material.

Patients of the Seattle cohort, enrolled during active infection, were followed longitudinally. Authors' processing steps: Estimates of nucleated cell counts were drawn from the amplification of reference gene primers. Profiled with immunoSEQ multiplex PCR; TCRdb holds only in-frame clones, not every one. The V and J calls and the clone size are those of that table, but D and trimming were determined from the DNA. The profile shows roughly 290,000 clones, around 82% of them singletons. The CDR3 consists of 15 residues. Germline V gene sequence: CDR1 LGHDT, CDR2 YNNKEL (reference sequence). Between the trimmed V and J ends, which lost 4 bases and 4 bases, there was a span of 13 bases.

The genes are TRBV3-1 (or the pseudogene TRBV3-2) and TRBJ2-2, with a weak D call TRBD2 (6 bases). The sequence came from a person aged 70 to 80 with COVID-19, enrolled during active disease. The sequenced material came from peripheral blood. The CDR3 protein is CASSPRLDSTGELFF. The CDR3, as DNA: TGTGCCAGCAGCCCGCGACTAGATTCCACCGGGGAGCTGTTTTTT.